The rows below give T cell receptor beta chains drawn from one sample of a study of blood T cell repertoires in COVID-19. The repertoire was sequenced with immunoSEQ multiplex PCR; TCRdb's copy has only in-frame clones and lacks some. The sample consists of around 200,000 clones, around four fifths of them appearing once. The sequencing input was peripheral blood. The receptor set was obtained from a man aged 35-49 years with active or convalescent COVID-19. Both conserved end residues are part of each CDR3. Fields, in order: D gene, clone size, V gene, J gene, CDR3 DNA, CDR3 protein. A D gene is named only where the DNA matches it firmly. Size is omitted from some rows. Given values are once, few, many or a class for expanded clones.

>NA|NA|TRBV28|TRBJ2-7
TGTGCCAGCCGAGGCAGACTCGTCGGCGAGCAGTACTTC
CASRGRLVGEQYF
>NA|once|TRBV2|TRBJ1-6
TGTGCCAGCAGTGATCAGGGGCTGAGCTCCTATAATTCACCCCTCCACTTT
CASSDQGLSSYNSPLHF
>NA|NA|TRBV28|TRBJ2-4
TGTGCCAGCAGTTCAGCAACGGGAAACATTCAGTACTTC
CASSSATGNIQYF
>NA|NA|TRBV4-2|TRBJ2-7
TGTGCCAGCAGCCAAGATCGTGCTAGCGTAACCTACGAGCAGTACTTC
CASSQDRASVTYEQYF
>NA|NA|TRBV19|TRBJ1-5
TGTGCCAGTAGTATGAGGGAGGCAGGTAGCAATCAGCCCCAGCATTTT
CASSMREAGSNQPQHF
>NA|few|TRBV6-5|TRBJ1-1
TGTGCCAGCAGACCGGTACTAACAGGCTACGATGAAGCTTTCTTT
CASRPVLTGYDEAFF
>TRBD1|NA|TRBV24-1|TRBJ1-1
TGTGCCACCAGTGATGGACAGGGGATGAACACTGAAGCTTTCTTT
CATSDGQGMNTEAFF
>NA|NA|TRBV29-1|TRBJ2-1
TGCAGCGTTGAAGAGTTACCATCGGGGAATGAGCAGTTCTTC
CSVEELPSGNEQFF
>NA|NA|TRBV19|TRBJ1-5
TGTGCCAGTTCAATAACAGGGATGGGCAATCAGCCCCAGCATTTT
CASSITGMGNQPQHF
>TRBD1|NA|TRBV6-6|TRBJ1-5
TGTGCCAGCAGTTATACAGGGGAAAATCAGCCCCAGCATTTT
CASSYTGENQPQHF
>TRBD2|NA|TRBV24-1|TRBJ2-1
TGTGCCACCAGTGTTCCCGGGACTAGCGGGGTTGGGGTTTCTAATGAGCAGTTCTTC
CATSVPGTSGVGVSNEQFF
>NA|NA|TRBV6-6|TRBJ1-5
TGTGCCAGCAGTTACGAGAGGGTCGGCAATCAGCCCCAGCATTTT
CASSYERVGNQPQHF
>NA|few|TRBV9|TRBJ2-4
TGTGCCAGCAGCCCCAGGGGCTCCAAAAACATTCAGTACTTC
CASSPRGSKNIQYF
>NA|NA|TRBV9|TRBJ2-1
TGTGCCAGCAGCGTGAATCCTGAGCGGTCGAACAATGAGCAGTTCTTC
CASSVNPERSNNEQFF
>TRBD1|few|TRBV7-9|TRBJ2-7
TGTGCCAGCAGCTTTGACAGGGGGACCTACGAGCAGTACTTC
CASSFDRGTYEQYF
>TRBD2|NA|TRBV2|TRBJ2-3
TGTGCCAGCAGTAGACTAGCGTGGGGCACAGATACGCAGTATTTT
CASSRLAWGTDTQYF
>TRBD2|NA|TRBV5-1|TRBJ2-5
TGCGCCAGCAGCTCGGGGACTAGCCAAGAGACCCAGTACTTC
CASSSGTSQETQYF
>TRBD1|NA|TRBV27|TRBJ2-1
TGTGCCAGCACCACCTGGGACAGGGCCTACAATGAGCAGTTCTTC
CASTTWDRAYNEQFF
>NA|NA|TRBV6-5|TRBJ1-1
TGTGCCAGCAGTACCGGGGTTAACACTGAAGCTTTCTTT
CASSTGVNTEAFF
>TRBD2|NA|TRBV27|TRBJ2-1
TGTGCCAGGGGACTAGCGGGAGACAGTGAGCAGTTCTTC
CARGLAGDSEQFF
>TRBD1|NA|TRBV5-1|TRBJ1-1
TGCGCCAGCAGCTTGACAGGGGACACTGAAGCTTTCTTT
CASSLTGDTEAFF
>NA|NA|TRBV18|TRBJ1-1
TGTGCCAGCTCACTAGAGACAGGCAACACTGAAGCTTTCTTT
CASSLETGNTEAFF
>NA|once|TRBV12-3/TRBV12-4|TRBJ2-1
TGTGCCAGCAGGCTGGCAGCGTACAATGAGCAGTTCTTC
CASRLAAYNEQFF
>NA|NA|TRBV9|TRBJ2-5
TGTGCCAGCAGCACCGCTGCCGGTCGCGAGACCCAGTACTTC
CASSTAAGRETQYF
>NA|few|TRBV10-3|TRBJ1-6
TGTGCCATCAGGAGAGATAATTCACCCCTCCACTTT
CAIRRDNSPLHF
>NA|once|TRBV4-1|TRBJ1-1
TGCGCCAGCAGCCAAGATGGGGGGACTGAAGCTTTCTTT
CASSQDGGTEAFF
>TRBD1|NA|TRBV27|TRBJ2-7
TGTGCCAGCAGGTGGACAGGAACCTACGAGCAGTACTTC
CASRWTGTYEQYF
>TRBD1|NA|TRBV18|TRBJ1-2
TGTGCCAGCTCACCACCGGAGGGACAGCGATATGGCTACACCTTC
CASSPPEGQRYGYTF
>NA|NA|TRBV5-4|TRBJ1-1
TGTGCCAGCAGCGGTGAACAGGGCGGTGAAGCTTTCTTT
CASSGEQGGEAFF
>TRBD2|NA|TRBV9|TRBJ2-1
TGTCCGGCGGGAGGGCCTAGGCGCAATGAGCAGTTCTTC
CPAGGPRRNEQFF
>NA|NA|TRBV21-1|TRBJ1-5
TGTGCCAGCAGCAAAATGACAGGGGGCTACCATCAGCCCCAGCATTTT
CASSKMTGGYHQPQHF
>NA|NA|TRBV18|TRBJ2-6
TGTGCCAGCTCCGAGGGCAGCTCTGGGGCCAACGTCCTGACTTTC
CASSEGSSGANVLTF
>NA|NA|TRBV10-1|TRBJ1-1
TGCGCCAGCAGCTATTCAAGACAGATGAACACTGAAGCTTTCTTT
CASSYSRQMNTEAFF
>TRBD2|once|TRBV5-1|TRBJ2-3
TGCGCCAGCAGCTTGGGGACTAGCGGGGGGGCTACAGATACGCAGTATTTT
CASSLGTSGGATDTQYF
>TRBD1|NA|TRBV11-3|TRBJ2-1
TGTGCCAGCAGCTCCCTCAGGGGGACCACATCCAATGAGCAGTTCTTC
CASSSLRGTTSNEQFF
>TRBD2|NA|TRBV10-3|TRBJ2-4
TGTGCCATCAGTGTGGGGGGACTAGAAAACATTCAGTACTTC
CAISVGGLENIQYF
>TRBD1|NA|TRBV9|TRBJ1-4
TGTGCCAGCAGCGGCACAGGGGTCCTTGGGGAAAAACTGTTTTTT
CASSGTGVLGEKLFF
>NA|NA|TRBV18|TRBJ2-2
TGTGCCAGCTCACCACCGATGGCGGGGATCACCGGGGAGCTGTTTTTT
CASSPPMAGITGELFF
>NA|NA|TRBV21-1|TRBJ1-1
TGTGCCAGCAGCAAAAGGGGTTGGGACACTGAAGCTTTCTTT
CASSKRGWDTEAFF
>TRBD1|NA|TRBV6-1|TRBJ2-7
TGTGCCAGCAGTGAAAGAAGATCTTCAGGGTCCCCGGGACAGAGCTCCTACGAGCAGTACTTC
CASSERRSSGSPGQSSYEQYF
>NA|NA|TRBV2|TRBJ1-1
TGTGCCAGCAGTATTAGGGGGAACACTGAAGCTTTCTTT
CASSIRGNTEAFF
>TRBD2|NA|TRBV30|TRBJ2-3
TGTGCCTGGAGTGTCGGAGCGGGAACACATACGCAGTATTTT
CAWSVGAGTHTQYF
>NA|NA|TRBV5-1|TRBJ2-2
TGCGCCAGCAGCCTGTCGGTCCCGAACACCGGGGAGCTGTTTTTT
CASSLSVPNTGELFF
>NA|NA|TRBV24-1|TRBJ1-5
TGTGCCACCAGTGGTCAGGGCAATCAGCCCCAGCATTTT
CATSGQGNQPQHF
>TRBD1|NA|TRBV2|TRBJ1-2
TGTGCCAGCAGTGAAGCGTCCGGACAGGGGGCGTTTGTTGGCTACACCTTC
CASSEASGQGAFVGYTF
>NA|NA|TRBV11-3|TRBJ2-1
TGTGCCAGCAGCTTGGGGAACAGGGATGAGCAGTTCTTC
CASSLGNRDEQFF
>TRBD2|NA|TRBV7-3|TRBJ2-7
TGTGCCAGCAGCCAAGCGGGAGTGTCCTACGAGCAGTACTTC
CASSQAGVSYEQYF
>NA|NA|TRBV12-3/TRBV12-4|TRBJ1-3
TGTGCCAGCAGTGGAACGGAGCGAAACACCATATATTTT
CASSGTERNTIYF
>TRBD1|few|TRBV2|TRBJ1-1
TGTGCCAGACGAGGGGGCGAGGAGAGGGGCACTGAAGCTTTCTTT
CARRGGEERGTEAFF
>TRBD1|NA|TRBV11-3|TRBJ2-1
TGTGCCAGCAGCTGGACAGGCAATGAGCAGTTCTTC
CASSWTGNEQFF
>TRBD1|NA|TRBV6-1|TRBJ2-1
TGTGCCAGCAGTGACTTGGGACAGGGGGCGAGGTTTCACAATGAGCAGTTCTTC
CASSDLGQGARFHNEQFF
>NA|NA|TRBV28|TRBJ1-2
TGTGCCAGCAGTTTGCGGGGCCAGGGTAATGGCTACACCTTC
CASSLRGQGNGYTF
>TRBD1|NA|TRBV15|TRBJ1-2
TGTGCCACCAGCATGGACAGGACGACCTATGGCTACACCTTC
CATSMDRTTYGYTF
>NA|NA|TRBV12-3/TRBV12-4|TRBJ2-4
TGTGCCAGCGGCGGTGGGGCCAAAAACATTCAGTACTTC
CASGGGAKNIQYF
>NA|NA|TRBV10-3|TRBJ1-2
TGTGCCATCAGTGAGTCGGGCAGGGCAAACTATGGCTACACCTTC
CAISESGRANYGYTF
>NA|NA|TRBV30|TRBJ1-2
TGTGCCTGGAGTGAAACAGGGTATGGCTACACCTTC
CAWSETGYGYTF
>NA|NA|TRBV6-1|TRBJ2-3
TGTGCCAGCAGTGAAAGGACAGTTGTTACAGATACGCAGTATTTT
CASSERTVVTDTQYF
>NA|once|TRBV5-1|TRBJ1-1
TGCGCCAGCAGCTTGGATTGGGGGGGCACTGAAGCTTTCTTT
CASSLDWGGTEAFF
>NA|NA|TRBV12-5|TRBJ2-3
TGTGCTAGTGGTTTAGAACAAGTCACAGATACGCAGTATTTT
CASGLEQVTDTQYF
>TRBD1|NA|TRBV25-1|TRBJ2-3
TGTGCCAGCAGTGGGGACAGGGGGATAACAGATACGCAGTATTTT
CASSGDRGITDTQYF